These 14 T cell receptor beta chains share one sample of origin, sequenced in a study of OX40 agonist ivuxolimab in advanced cancers. Repertoires were generated with immunoSEQ multiplex PCR, while TCRdb's copy carries only in-frame clones and drops some. Of more than 35,000 clones listed, roughly 80% are singletons. This sample comprised CD4+ or CD8+ T cells sorted from blood, obtained in a trial of the OX40 agonist ivuxolimab. The receptors were gathered from an adult with an advanced solid tumor such as melanoma, head and neck, liver or kidney cancer.

This clone has a single count. J is TRBJ2-5 and V is TRBV6-5; 8 bases line up with TRBD1. CDR1 MNHEY and CDR2 SVGAGI come from the germline V gene. The junction had 5 bases not matched to a gene; V was cut back by 5 bases and J by 0 bases. The CDR3 spans 15 residues. The CDR3 DNA reads as TGTGCCAGCAGTACTGGACAGGGTGACCAAGAGACCCAGTACTTC. Its protein is CASSTGQGDQETQYF.

This clone turned up a few times. V gene TRBV18 combines with J gene TRBJ2-5; D is ambiguous. Trimming cost V 2 bases and J 3 bases, with 4 bases left between them. Germline assignment: CDR1 KGHSH and CDR2 LQKENI. The CDR3 is 12 residues long. The CDR3 DNA reads as TGTGCCAGCTCACCAGGGAAAGAGACCCAGTACTTC. Its protein product is CASSPGKETQYF.

V and J are TRBV20-1 and TRBJ2-1; D not resolved. This CDR3 is built from 11 residues. The V end lost 6 bases, the J end lost 3 bases, and 6 bases lay between the germline ends. Looked up from germline, CDR1 is DFQATT and CDR2 is SNEGSKA (reference sequence). CDR3 coding DNA: TGCAGTGCCCTGGACTACAATGAGCAGTTCTTC. This encodes CSALDYNEQFF.

The gene calls are TRBV5-6 and TRBJ2-7; 9 nucleotides align to TRBD1. J was trimmed by 6 bases and V by 0 bases; bases with no gene match: 4. This CDR3 has 14 amino acids. Per the germline V gene, CDR1 is SGHDT and CDR2 is YYEEEE. CDR3 protein: CASSLGDRVGEQYF. For the CDR3, the DNA is TGTGCCAGCAGCTTGGGGGACAGGGTCGGCGAGCAGTACTTC. Together with reference TRBV5-6 and TRBJ2-7, the CDR3 gives the full variable domain: DAGVTQSPTHLIKTRGQQVTLRCSPKSGHDTVSWYQQALGQGPQFIFQYYEEEERQRGNFPDRFSGHQFPNYSSELNVNALLLGDSALYLCASSLGDRVGEQYFGPGTRLTVT.

As concerns this clone: This may arise from a read error, as a much more abundant clone is one base away. This sample also contains other DNA sequences that code for the same CDR3. The chain is built from TRBV28 and TRBJ1-5; D is perhaps TRBD1 (5 bases). CDR1 MDHEN and CDR2 SYDVKM come from the germline V gene. The V end was cut by 7 bases, the J end by 2 bases, with 18 bases between. This CDR3 is built from 16 residues. This chain's CDR3 is CASISRAWGGNQPQHF. For the CDR3, the DNA is TGTGCCAGCATCTCGAGGGCCTGGGGGGGCAATCAGCCCCAGCATTTT.

This clone has just a few counts. The J gene is TRBJ1-2, the V gene TRBV11-1; tentatively, D is TRBD1 (5 bases). The V end was cut by 5 bases, the J end by 7 bases, with 14 bases between. Germline V CDR1 and CDR2: SGHAT, FQDESV (reference sequence). This CDR3 comprises 13 residues. CDR3: CASSRPGLGGYTF. The DNA for the CDR3 is TGTGCCAGCAGCCGCCCGGGACTTGGTGGCTACACCTTC.

The genes are TRBV13 and TRBJ2-2; 7 bases are a match to TRBD2. CDR1 is PRHDT and CDR2 is FYEKMQ in the germline V gene (reference sequence). After removal of 5 bases from V and 0 bases from J, the junction contained 3 bases not matched to a gene. The CDR3 totals 15 residues. The CDR3 nucleotides are TGTGCCAGCAGCGACGGACTAGCGAACACCGGGGAGCTGTTTTTT. Translated, it gives CASSDGLANTGELFF.

V is TRBV2 and J is TRBJ2-3; D gene unclear. This CDR3 has 13 amino acids. The ends were cut back, 7 bases at V and 3 bases at J, with 11 bases in the middle. Germline V gene lookup returns CDR1 SNHLY and CDR2 FYNNEI. CDR3 DNA sequence: TGTGCCAGCAATTTTCTAACGACAGATACGCAGTATTTT. It codes for CASNFLTTDTQYF.

The rearrangement joins TRBV19 to TRBJ2-7; D might be TRBD1 (5 bases). V was pared by 5 bases and J by 7 bases, with 15 bases between. The germline gives CDR1 LNHDA, CDR2 SQIVND (reference sequence). The CDR3 is 13 amino acids. CDR3: CASSRLGQGEQYF. The CDR3 DNA reads TGTGCCAGTAGTCGGCTCGGGCAGGGTGAGCAGTACTTC. Combining the CDR3 with reference TRBV19 and TRBJ2-7 gives the whole variable domain DGGITQSPKYLFRKEGQNVTLSCEQNLNHDAMYWYRQDPGQGLRLIYYSQIVNDFQKGDIAEGYSVSREKKESFPLTVTSAQKNPTAFYLCASSRLGQGEQYFGPGTRLTVT.

This chain uses TRBV7-2 with TRBJ1-1, with 7 bases that match TRBD1. J was trimmed by 8 bases and V by 0 bases; bases with no gene match: 3. The CDR3 is 13 amino acids. CDR1 is SGHTA, CDR2 FQGNSA, per germline. CDR3 loop: CASSLARGREAFF. In DNA, the CDR3 is TGTGCCAGCAGCTTAGCGAGGGGGCGCGAAGCTTTCTTT.

The chain uses TRBV5-1 and TRBJ2-1; a possible D gene is TRBD2 (5 bases). This CDR3 spans 15 amino acids. The germline V and J ends were trimmed by 0 bases and 0 bases, with 7 bases remaining between them. Per the germline V gene, CDR1 is SGHRS and CDR2 is YFSETQ. This CDR3 is CASSLGGSSYNEQFF. The CDR3 DNA reads as TGCGCCAGCAGCTTGGGAGGGAGCTCCTACAATGAGCAGTTCTTC.

With respect to this clone: Other DNA sequences of this sample code for an identical CDR3. The V call is TRBV7-2, the J call TRBJ2-5, with D perhaps matching TRBD1 (5 bases). With 5 bases removed from V and 2 bases from J, the gap between germline ends came to 9 bases. CDR1 and CDR2 from the germline V gene are SGHTA and FQGNSA. The CDR3 runs to 13 residues. CDR3 nucleotide sequence: TGTGCCAGCAGCACCAGGGTTCAAGAGACCCAGTACTTC. It encodes CASSTRVQETQYF.

This sequence joins TRBV2 and TRBJ1-4; D might be TRBD1 (5 bases). Germline CDR1 SNHLY, CDR2 FYNNEI. The CDR3 is 15 amino acids. Trimming took 3 bases from V and 8 from J, leaving 16 bases between them. CDR3 nucleotide sequence: TGTGCCAGCAGTGACCCAGGGATGCTGCGCGAAAAACTGTTTTTT. It codes for CASSDPGMLREKLFF.

The gene calls are TRBV27 and TRBJ2-4; 12 positions agree with TRBD2. Unmatched junction bases numbered 14, after V lost 5 bases and J lost 0 bases. This CDR3 comprises 20 residues. Germline CDR1 is MNHEY and CDR2 is SMNVEV (reference sequence). CDR3 protein: CASSPKTSGRGGLAKNIQYF. CDR3 bases: TGTGCCAGCAGTCCAAAGACTAGCGGGAGAGGGGGACTAGCCAAAAACATTCAGTACTTC.